This T cell receptor beta chain comes out of a study of blood T cell repertoires in COVID-19. Turning to the study itself: Resolution of symptoms, clearance, or two negative PCRs was present in recovered Cohort 3 donors.

The data were produced by immunoSEQ multiplex PCR, yet TCRdb's version contains in-frame clones alone and is incomplete. The sample shows about 210,000 clones, about 88% of them seen only once. Trimming pared 2 bases from V and 6 bases from J, leaving 11 bases between. Germline V lookup: CDR1 WSHSY, CDR2 SAAADI. The CDR3 consists of 13 residues. Living in 24 US areas, the participants were between roughly 18 and 89 years of age. The rearrangement links TRBV10-2 to TRBJ2-7; D gene ambiguous. The TCR was taken from a woman aged 40 to 50 in a cohort exposed to, infected with or recovered from COVID-19 (not recorded which). Source material: PBMCs or T cells enriched from blood (not recorded which). The CDR3 DNA reads as TGCGCCAGCAGTGAGGTCCGCGGCGGCGAGCAGTACTTC. It is translated as CASSEVRGGEQYF.